Listed below are T cell receptor beta chains from one sample, sequenced in a study of identical twins. MiXCR, applied by TCRdb to the 5' RACE reads, yields one record per CDR3 protein. The sample contains nearly 900,000 distinct CDR3 sequences, 9% to 15% of which appear only once. This same sample was also taken into another study, of yellow fever vaccine responses in identical twins.

Sequencing used PBMCs. Receptors originate from a young woman in good health. Each CDR3 is given with its conserved first and last residue. The D gene is left open where the match is weak. Clone size is not always given. Where it is, it says once, few, many or a class for expanded clones.

DNA	CDR3	D	size	J	V
TGCGCCAGCAGCCAAGAAAGGAGCACAGATACGCAGTATTTT	CASSQERSTDTQYF	-	few	TRBJ2-3	TRBV4-1
TGTGCCAGCAGTCGGGGGGCGGCTAACACCGGGGAGCTGTTTTTT	CASSRGAANTGELFF	-	many	TRBJ2-2	TRBV12-3/TRBV12-4
TGTGCCATCATGGAACCGGGGACCACAGATACGCAGTATTTT	CAIMEPGTTDTQYF	-	-	TRBJ2-3	TRBV10-3
TGTGCCACCAGCCTACCGGGACAGGGCACCCAAGAGACCCAGTACTTC	CATSLPGQGTQETQYF	TRBD1	few	TRBJ2-5	TRBV15
TGTGCCAGCAGTTTAGCGGCAGGACCCTATGGCTACACCTTC	CASSLAAGPYGYTF	-	few	TRBJ1-2	TRBV12-3/TRBV12-4
TGTGCCAGCAGCTTGTGGGAACAGGGGGCTGTCTATGGCTACACCTTC	CASSLWEQGAVYGYTF	TRBD1	-	TRBJ1-2	TRBV5-6
TGTGCCAGCAGCTTATTCCAGCCCGGGACGGTACAAGAGACCCAGTACTTC	CASSLFQPGTVQETQYF	-	-	TRBJ2-5	TRBV13
TGTGCCACCAGTGACCGGACTAGCGGGTCCGGAGAGCTATACTACGAGCAGTACTTC	CATSDRTSGSGELYYEQYF	TRBD2	-	TRBJ2-7	TRBV24-1
TGCGCCACCTCCTTAGCGTCGGGCTACAATGAGCAGTTCTTC	CATSLASGYNEQFF	-	-	TRBJ2-1	TRBV10-2
TGTGCCACTCAGGGGGAACAGAAGAATAACACCATATATTTT	CATQGEQKNNTIYF	TRBD1	many	TRBJ1-3	TRBV24-1
TGTGCCAGTAGCCACCTTCCGGGGGGGGACACTGAAGCTTTCTTT	CASSHLPGGDTEAFF	-	-	TRBJ1-1	TRBV19
TGCAGTGCTATCGCAGTCACTGAAGCCTTCTTT	CSAIAVTEAFF	-	-	TRBJ1-1	TRBV20-1
TGTGCCAGCAGCTTAGTGAGGATACCCGAGGAAAAACTGTTTTTT	CASSLVRIPEEKLFF	-	-	TRBJ1-4	TRBV7-6
TGTGCCAGCAGTCCAAGCGGGAGGCTTGGCACAGATACGCAGTATTTT	CASSPSGRLGTDTQYF	TRBD2	-	TRBJ2-3	TRBV12-3/TRBV12-4
TGTGCCAGCAGTCCCGGACAGGGTAAGAGGTACACTGAAGCTTTCTTT	CASSPGQGKRYTEAFF	TRBD1	few	TRBJ1-1	TRBV6-2/TRBV6-3
TGTGCCAGCAGTCTGACAGGGAGCACTGAAGCTTTCTTT	CASSLTGSTEAFF	TRBD1	many	TRBJ1-1	TRBV12-3/TRBV12-4
TGCAGTGCTGGTCGGGACGGGCGGGTTGAGACCCAGTACTTC	CSAGRDGRVETQYF	-	-	TRBJ2-5	TRBV20-1
TGCGCCAGCAGCCAAGTTTCCGCGGGAGGGCGGGAGTTCTTC	CASSQVSAGGREFF	TRBD2	-	TRBJ2-1	TRBV4-1
TGTGCCAGCCAAAACCGTCCTAGCGGGAGTTGGTACAATGAGCAGTTCTTC	CASQNRPSGSWYNEQFF	TRBD2	few	TRBJ2-1	TRBV5-6
TGTGCCATCGGGGACCCGGGGCCGACCGGGGAGCTGTTTTTT	CAIGDPGPTGELFF	-	few	TRBJ2-2	TRBV10-3
TGTGCCAGCCAAAAAGTCTTTGCTCGCTCTGGGGCCAACGTCCTGACTTTC	CASQKVFARSGANVLTF	-	-	TRBJ2-6	TRBV12-3/TRBV12-4
TGTGCCAGTAGTGCCCGACAGTCGAATGAAAAACTGTTTTTT	CASSARQSNEKLFF	-	-	TRBJ1-4	TRBV19
TGCAGCGTAATCGGACAGAACCAAGAGACCCAGTACTTC	CSVIGQNQETQYF	-	many	TRBJ2-5	TRBV29-1
TGTGCCAGCAGCCAGTCCTGGGGGGGATCCAAGTACTTC	CASSQSWGGSKYF	TRBD2	-	TRBJ2-4	TRBV14
TGTGCCAGCAGTCGGACACCTACGAACACTGAAGCTTTCTTT	CASSRTPTNTEAFF	-	-	TRBJ1-1	TRBV7-9
TGTGCCAGCAGCTTAGAGGGGTTCAGCGGTAATGAGCAGTTCTTC	CASSLEGFSGNEQFF	-	few	TRBJ2-1	TRBV7-9
TGTGCCAGCAGTTTATTAGGGTTGGGAGATACGCAGTATTTT	CASSLLGLGDTQYF	-	-	TRBJ2-3	TRBV27
TGTGCCAGCAGTTACGGTCAGAACAATCAGCCCCAGCATTTT	CASSYGQNNQPQHF	-	few	TRBJ1-5	TRBV6-5
TGTGCCAGCAGCTTTGGAGGCGGGAGGGCCATTCAGGATACGCAGTATTTT	CASSFGGGRAIQDTQYF	TRBD2	few	TRBJ2-3	TRBV7-8
TGTGCCAGCAAGGGACAGCGGATTCTTATGAACACTGAAGCTTTCTTT	CASKGQRILMNTEAFF	TRBD1	few	TRBJ1-1	TRBV12-3/TRBV12-4
TGTGCCAGCAGGGGGGGCCCGGGACAGGGACGCTACGAGCAGTACTTC	CASRGGPGQGRYEQYF	TRBD1	many	TRBJ2-7	TRBV12-3/TRBV12-4
TGTGCCAGCAGTACGCCGGGTACCCTCCACTTT	CASSTPGTLHF	-	-	TRBJ1-6	TRBV12-3/TRBV12-4
TGTGCCAGCAGTTGGGGACTAGCGGGAGACGAGCAGTACTTC	CASSWGLAGDEQYF	TRBD2	-	TRBJ2-7	TRBV7-9
TGTGCCAGCAGACCCCTGGACCAAGAGACCCAGTACTTC	CASRPLDQETQYF	-	few	TRBJ2-5	TRBV6-6
TGTGCCAGCAGTTTTTCCCCCGGGGAGCAGTTCTTC	CASSFSPGEQFF	-	few	TRBJ2-1	TRBV12-3/TRBV12-4
TGTGCCAGCAGCGCCGAGGGGGGGTTTAGCACAGATACGCAGTATTTT	CASSAEGGFSTDTQYF	-	many	TRBJ2-3	TRBV9
TGTGCCAGCACTCGTGAAGGCTGGTATGGCTACACCTTC	CASTREGWYGYTF	-	-	TRBJ1-2	TRBV6-1
TGCGCCAGCAGCCAGACATCAGAAGTGATTTCTGGGGCCAACGTCCTGACTTTC	CASSQTSEVISGANVLTF	-	few	TRBJ2-6	TRBV4-1
TGTGCCAGCAGGCAAACTAGGGAGGGTGAGCAGTTCTTC	CASRQTREGEQFF	TRBD2	few	TRBJ2-1	TRBV2
TGTGCCAGCAGTCCGTGGGAGGGGACTAGCGGGACGCAGTATTTT	CASSPWEGTSGTQYF	TRBD2	few	TRBJ2-3	TRBV6-1
TGTGCCAGCAGCGCAAGGGGGGGTACAACTAATGAAAAACTGTTTTTT	CASSARGGTTNEKLFF	-	-	TRBJ1-4	TRBV7-9
TGCAGCGTTGAAAAGGGGGCGGTGGGAGAGTATTTT	CSVEKGAVGEYF	TRBD1	-	TRBJ2-3	TRBV29-1
-	CASNTGPGSCFF	-	-	TRBJ2-2	TRBV23-1
TGTGCCAGCAGTTTATACGAGCAGTTCTTC	CASSLYEQFF	-	many	TRBJ2-1	TRBV12-3/TRBV12-4
TGCGCCAGCAGCTTTGTGTGGGAGGGCCGGGATACGCAGTATTTT	CASSFVWEGRDTQYF	TRBD2	many	TRBJ2-3	TRBV5-1
TGTGCCAGCAGCTGGGAGGTGCCAGATACGCAGTATTTT	CASSWEVPDTQYF	-	-	TRBJ2-3	TRBV7-9
TGTGCCAGCAGTGCTAGGGGTGCAGATACGCAGTATTTT	CASSARGADTQYF	-	many	TRBJ2-3	TRBV25-1
TGTGCCAGCAGTTTGGTATCGGGGGCAAATGAGCAGTTCTTC	CASSLVSGANEQFF	-	few	TRBJ2-1	TRBV12-3/TRBV12-4
TGTGCCAGCAGTGCGGATCTAGCGGGACAATCAGCCAAAAACATTCAGTACTTC	CASSADLAGQSAKNIQYF	TRBD2	-	TRBJ2-4	TRBV2
TGTGCCAGCAGTTCTTTAGGTTATGAGCAGTTCTTC	CASSSLGYEQFF	-	-	TRBJ2-1	TRBV12-3/TRBV12-4
TGTGCCAGCAGCTTAGAAGGGCTAGCGGGAGTGGAGGCTTACAATGAGCAGTTCTTC	CASSLEGLAGVEAYNEQFF	TRBD2	-	TRBJ2-1	TRBV11-1
TGTGCCAGCAGCTCCGACCGGGTTAATTCACCCCTCCACTTT	CASSSDRVNSPLHF	-	many	TRBJ1-6	TRBV3-1